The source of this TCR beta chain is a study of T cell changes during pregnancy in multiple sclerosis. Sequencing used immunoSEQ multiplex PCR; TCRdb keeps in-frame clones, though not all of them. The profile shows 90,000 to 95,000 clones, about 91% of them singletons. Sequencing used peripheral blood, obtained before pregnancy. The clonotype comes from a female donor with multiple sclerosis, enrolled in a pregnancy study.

The CDR3 loop is CASTGTYEQYF. The CDR3, as DNA: TGTGCCAGCACAGGGACCTACGAGCAGTACTTC. The gene calls are TRBV28 and TRBJ2-7; TRBD1 is a possible D gene (5 bases). This CDR3 is built from 11 residues. Trimming stripped 7 bases from V and 2 bases from J, with 6 bases between. CDR1 and CDR2 (germline): MDHEN, SYDVKM.